This T cell receptor (beta chain) was identified during a study of response to subunit inactivated influenza vaccine. Findings and limits, study-wide: Each seasonal flu vaccination may recruit only limited new T cells, authors suggested.

The CDR3 is 14 residues long. Germline V gene data show CDR1 as SGHRS and CDR2 as YFSETQ. Trimming took 0 bases from V and 7 from J, leaving 11 bases between them. TCRdb independently ran MiXCR on the RT-PCR reads; one entry per CDR3 protein. The repertoire holds 650,000 or so distinct CDR3 sequences, with about 15% as singletons. Turning to this clonotype: Its target is unknown.

The source of this sequence is a man in his forties or fifties who received an inactivated influenza vaccine. Source: PBMCs from blood, taken less than 15 days before vaccination. The chain is built from TRBV5-1 and TRBJ2-4, with D perhaps TRBD1 or TRBD2 (5 bases each). CDR3 bases: TGCGCCAGCAGCTTGGGCAGGGAGATGAACATTCAGTACTTC. The encoded protein is CASSLGREMNIQYF.